These 22 T cell receptor beta chains were sequenced from one sample in a study of OX40 agonist ivuxolimab in advanced cancers. Assay: immunoSEQ multiplex PCR; the TCRdb copy retains only in-frame clones and omits some. The table lists more than 40,000 clones, about 91% of them singletons. The sequencing used CD4+ or CD8+ T cells sorted from blood, collected in a trial of the OX40 agonist ivuxolimab. Source of these receptors: an adult with an advanced solid tumor such as melanoma, head and neck, liver or kidney cancer.

The chain recombines TRBV5-5 with TRBJ2-1; 10 positions agree with TRBD1. With V trimmed by 3 bases and J by 5 bases, 8 bases remained unmatched. The germline V gene has CDR1 SGHKS and CDR2 YYEKEE (reference sequence). This CDR3 comprises 16 residues. CDR3 residues: CASSYPGQGMDNEQFF. The CDR3 DNA follows: TGTGCCAGCAGCTACCCGGGACAGGGGATGGACAATGAGCAGTTCTTC.

The chain uses TRBV9 and TRBJ2-5; D is unclear. This CDR3 has 12 amino acids. CDR1 SGDLS and CDR2 YYNGEE come from the germline V gene. V was cut by 3 bases and J by 5 bases, with 8 bases left in between. The CDR3 protein is CASSASGETQYF. CDR3 bases: TGTGCCAGCAGCGCCTCCGGGGAGACCCAGTACTTC.

The chain employs TRBV27 and TRBJ2-5, with 9 bases fitting TRBD2. Germline V gives CDR1 MNHEY, CDR2 SMNVEV (reference sequence). CDR3 size: 13 residues. Losses at the gene ends were 6 bases for V and 11 bases for J; bases not matched to a gene: 10. The CDR3 DNA follows: TGTGCCAGCAGCCCACTAGCGGGTGGTGAGCAGTACTTC. It encodes CASSPLAGGEQYF.

The chain has TRBV10-3 and TRBJ1-5; 8 bases fit TRBD1. Germline CDR1 is ENHRY and CDR2 is SYGVKD. Unmatched junction bases numbered 18, after V lost 2 bases and J lost 9 bases. The CDR3 extends over 18 amino acids. CDR3 region: CAISEGPRTGTVAGPQHF. The CDR3 nucleotides read TGTGCCATCAGTGAGGGACCCAGGACAGGGACGGTTGCGGGGCCCCAGCATTTT.

The DNA of the CDR3 is TGCGCCAGCAGCCACCCGGACAGGGTCGCAGACTATGGCTACACCTTC. This gives the protein CASSHPDRVADYGYTF. The V and J genes are TRBV4-1 and TRBJ1-2; 8 nucleotides line up with TRBD1. The CDR3 extends over 16 amino acids. Losses at the gene ends were 3 bases for V and 3 bases for J; bases not matched to a gene: 9. Germline V gene lookup returns CDR1 MGHRA and CDR2 YSYEKL.

J is TRBJ1-5 and V is TRBV27; D might be TRBD1 (6 bases). V dropped 5 bases and J dropped 0 bases, with 8 bases sitting between them. CDR1 and CDR2 (germline): MNHEY, SMNVEV (reference sequence). The CDR3 extends over 14 amino acids. The chain's CDR3 is CASSKQGSNQPQHF. In DNA, the CDR3 is TGTGCCAGCAGTAAACAGGGTAGCAATCAGCCCCAGCATTTT.

This clone has only one observation. This sequence joins TRBV6-5 and TRBJ1-1; TRBD1 matches 12 bases. The germline V gene encodes CDR1 MNHEY and CDR2 SVGAGI. The trim removed 2 bases at V and 4 bases at J, leaving 2 bases unmatched. This CDR3 contains 15 residues. This CDR3 is CASSYGTGGVTEAFF. CDR3 coding DNA: TGTGCCAGCAGTTACGGGACAGGGGGCGTCACTGAAGCTTTCTTT.

This sequence joins TRBV4-1 and TRBJ2-1; tentative D call: TRBD2 (6 bases). This CDR3 spans 14 amino acids. Per the germline V gene, CDR1 is MGHRA and CDR2 is YSYEKL. V was cut by 1 base and J by 12 bases, with 16 bases left in between. The CDR3 DNA sequence: TGCGCCAGCAGCCAAGGGAGGACTACGGATGGGCAGTTCTTC. Residues: CASSQGRTTDGQFF.

The rearrangement uses TRBV5-4 and TRBJ2-1; 9 bases are shared with TRBD2. The CDR3 runs to 15 residues. The germline V gene has CDR1 SGHNT and CDR2 YYREEE (reference sequence). V gave up 4 bases and J gave up 8 bases; unmatched junction bases: 10. The CDR3 sequence: CASSQPGLAFDEQFF. DNA for the CDR3: TGTGCCAGCAGCCAACCGGGACTAGCTTTCGATGAGCAGTTCTTC.

Only one count was recorded for this clone. This chain links TRBV4-3 with TRBJ2-1; weak D call: TRBD2 (6 bases). This CDR3 comprises 17 residues. Germline CDR1 is LGHNA and CDR2 is YSLEER. V was clipped by 1 base and J by 1 base, with 14 bases between them. The CDR3 protein is CASSQAGDFPSYNEQFF. CDR3 nucleotides: TGCGCCAGCAGCCAAGCCGGGGACTTCCCTTCCTACAATGAGCAGTTCTTC.

The chain links TRBV9 to TRBJ2-5; D is ambiguous. CDR3 length equals 12 residues. The ends were cut back, 0 bases at V and 5 bases at J, with 5 bases in the middle. CDR1 is SGDLS, CDR2 YYNGEE, per germline. The CDR3 here is CASSVVGETQYF. The CDR3 nucleotides are TGTGCCAGCAGCGTAGTAGGGGAGACCCAGTACTTC.

This sequence joins TRBV19 and TRBJ1-1; the D gene is possibly TRBD1 (6 bases). The V gene's germline CDR1 is LNHDA and CDR2 SQIVND (reference sequence). The CDR3 runs to 14 residues. Trimming left V 1 base short and J 3 bases short, with 9 bases between. This CDR3 reads CASSIGGAYTEAFF. Written as DNA, the CDR3 is TGTGCCAGTAGTATAGGGGGGGCTTACACTGAAGCTTTCTTT. The whole variable domain, filled in from reference TRBV19 and TRBJ1-1, reads DGGITQSPKYLFRKEGQNVTLSCEQNLNHDAMYWYRQDPGQGLRLIYYSQIVNDFQKGDIAEGYSVSREKKESFPLTVTSAQKNPTAFYLCASSIGGAYTEAFFGQGTRLTVV.

The chain links TRBV30 to TRBJ2-3; TRBD1 might be the D (5 bases). Germline loops: CDR1 GTSNPN, CDR2 SVGIG (reference sequence). This CDR3 comprises 12 residues. V shed 3 bases and J shed 3 bases, with 7 bases lying between them. The CDR3 is CAWRGLTDTQYF. The CDR3 DNA follows: TGTGCCTGGAGGGGGCTAACAGATACGCAGTATTTT.

The DNA for the CDR3 is TGTGCCAGCAGCAAAGAATACAGGGGCAACGAGCAGTACGTC. This sequence encodes CASSKEYRGNEQYV. The V call is TRBV21-1, the J call TRBJ2-7; TRBD1, as called in the table, went unchecked against the DNA. TRBV21-1 is deemed a pseudogene. The CDR3 extends over 14 amino acids.

The V call is TRBV4-2, the J call TRBJ2-7; no definite D call. The V end was cut by 0 bases, the J end by 3 bases, with 12 bases between. The CDR3 runs 15 residues. The V gene's germline CDR1 is LGHNA and CDR2 YNFKEQ. This CDR3 is CASSQDYYQRYEQYV. CDR3 in DNA: TGTGCCAGCAGCCAAGATTATTACCAGCGCTACGAGCAGTACGTC.

This chain joins TRBV7-3 and TRBJ2-3; D not certain. The CDR3 covers 14 residues. Germline V gives CDR1 SGHTA, CDR2 FQGTGA. V was cut by 6 bases and J by 5 bases, with 15 bases left in between. The CDR3 nucleotides read TGTGCCAGCAGTCTCTCCCCGAAGGGAGATACGCAGTATTTT. Protein: CASSLSPKGDTQYF.

The genes are TRBV28 and TRBJ1-5; D might be TRBD1 (6 bases). CDR1 MDHEN and CDR2 SYDVKM come from the germline V gene. Trimming removed 4 bases at V and 5 bases at J, with 33 bases between. The CDR3 extends over 21 amino acids. The CDR3 here is CASSSPERATGEWREDQPQHF. CDR3 nucleotides: TGTGCCAGCAGTTCACCAGAGAGGGCGACAGGTGAATGGAGGGAGGATCAGCCCCAGCATTTT. Supplemented by reference TRBV28 and TRBJ1-5, the full variable domain reads DVKVTQSSRYLVKRTGEKVFLECVQDMDHENMFWYRQDPGLGLRLIYFSYDVKMKEKGDIPEGYSVSREKKERFSLILESASTNQTSMYLCASSSPERATGEWREDQPQHFGDGTRLSIL.

J is TRBJ2-5 and V is TRBV27; TRBD2 aligns across 13 bases. The CDR3 loop spans 15 amino acids. The junction had 2 bases not matched to a gene; V was cut back by 6 bases and J by 1 base. Germline CDR1 reads MNHEY; CDR2 reads SMNVEV (reference sequence). The CDR3 DNA reads TGTGCCAGCAGGGGACTAGCGGGGACCCAAGAGACCCAGTACTTC. Translating it yields CASRGLAGTQETQYF.

The chain links TRBV27 to TRBJ1-1, with D maybe TRBD1 (6 bases). CDR3 size: 13 residues. Germline CDR1 MNHEY, CDR2 SMNVEV (reference sequence). The V gene lost 0 bases and the J gene lost 5 bases, with 7 bases spanning the gap. The CDR3: CASSLSRGTEAFF. Written as DNA, the CDR3 is TGTGCCAGCAGTTTATCCAGGGGTACTGAAGCTTTCTTT.

The genes are TRBV6-1 and TRBJ1-1; D uncertain. The germline V gene encodes CDR1 MNHNS and CDR2 SASEGT. The CDR3 covers 15 residues. Trimming stripped 8 bases from V and 0 bases from J, with 16 bases between. Written as DNA, the CDR3 is TGTGCCAGCGTCCCCACACCTGATATGAACACTGAAGCTTTCTTT. Protein: CASVPTPDMNTEAFF.

The chain combines TRBV27 with TRBJ2-2; 7 positions agree with TRBD2. There are 17 residues in the CDR3. V was clipped by 4 bases and J by 2 bases; unmatched bases: 10. CDR1 and CDR2 (germline): MNHEY, SMNVEV (reference sequence). The DNA for the CDR3 is TGTGCCAGCAGTTCCTATGGGTCTAGCGGTAACACCGGGGAGCTGTTTTTT. As protein: CASSSYGSSGNTGELFF.

This rearrangement joins TRBV28 to TRBJ2-3, with 8 bases identical to TRBD1. V lost 5 bases to trimming and J lost 3 bases; unmatched junction nucleotides: 19. The CDR3 is made up of 19 amino acids. The germline V gene encodes CDR1 MDHEN and CDR2 SYDVKM. The CDR3 loop is CASSAPGTGGTTSTDTQYF. CDR3 DNA: TGTGCCAGCAGTGCCCCAGGGACAGGAGGAACCACTTCGACAGATACGCAGTATTTT.